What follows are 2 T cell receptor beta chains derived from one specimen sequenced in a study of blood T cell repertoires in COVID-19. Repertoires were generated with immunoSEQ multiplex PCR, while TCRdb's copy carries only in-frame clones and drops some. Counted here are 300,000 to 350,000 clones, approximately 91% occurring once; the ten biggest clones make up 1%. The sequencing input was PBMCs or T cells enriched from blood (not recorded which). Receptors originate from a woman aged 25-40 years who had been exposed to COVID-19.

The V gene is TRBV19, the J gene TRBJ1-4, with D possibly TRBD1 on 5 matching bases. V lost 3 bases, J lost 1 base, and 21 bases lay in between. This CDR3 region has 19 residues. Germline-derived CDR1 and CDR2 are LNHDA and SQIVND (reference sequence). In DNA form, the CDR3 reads TGTGCCAGTAGTATTTTCTTCTTGGGGGGATCAGGAACTAATGAAAAACTGTTTTTT. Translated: CASSIFFLGGSGTNEKLFF.

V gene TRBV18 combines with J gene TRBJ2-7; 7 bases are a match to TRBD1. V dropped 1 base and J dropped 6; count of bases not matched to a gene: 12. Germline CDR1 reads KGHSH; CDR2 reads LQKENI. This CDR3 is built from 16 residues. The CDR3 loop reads CASSPRWGTDMVEQYF. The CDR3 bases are TGTGCCAGCTCACCACGGTGGGGGACAGACATGGTCGAGCAGTACTTC.